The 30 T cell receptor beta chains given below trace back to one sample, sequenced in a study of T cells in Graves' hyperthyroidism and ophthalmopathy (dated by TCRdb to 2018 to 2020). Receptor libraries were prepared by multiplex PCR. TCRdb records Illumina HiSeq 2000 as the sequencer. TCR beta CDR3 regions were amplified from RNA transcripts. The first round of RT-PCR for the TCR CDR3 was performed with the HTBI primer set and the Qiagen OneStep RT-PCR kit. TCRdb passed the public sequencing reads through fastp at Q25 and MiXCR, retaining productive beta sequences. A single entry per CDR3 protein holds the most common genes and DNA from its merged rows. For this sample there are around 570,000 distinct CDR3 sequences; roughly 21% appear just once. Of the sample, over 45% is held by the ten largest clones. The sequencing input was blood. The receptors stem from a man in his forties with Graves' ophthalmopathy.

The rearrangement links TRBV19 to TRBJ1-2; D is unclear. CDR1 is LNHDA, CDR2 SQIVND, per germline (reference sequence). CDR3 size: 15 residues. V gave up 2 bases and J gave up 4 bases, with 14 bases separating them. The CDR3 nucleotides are TGTGCCAGTAGTATACGGCAAGGACCCTCCTATGGCTACACCTTC. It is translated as CASSIRQGPSYGYTF.

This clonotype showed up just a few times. The CDR3 is CRKPSGQDEQYF. The CDR3 DNA follows: TGCAGAAAACCCTCGGGACAGGACGAGCAGTACTTC. J is TRBJ2-7 and V is TRBV29-1; 8 bases are a match to TRBD1. CDR1 and CDR2 (germline): SQVTM, ANQGSEA. The CDR3 extends over 12 amino acids.

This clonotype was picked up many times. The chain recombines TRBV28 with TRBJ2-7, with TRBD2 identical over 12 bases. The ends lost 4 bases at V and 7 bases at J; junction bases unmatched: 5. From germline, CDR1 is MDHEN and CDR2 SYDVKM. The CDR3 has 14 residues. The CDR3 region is CASSSTSGSDEQYF. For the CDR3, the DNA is TGTGCCAGCAGTTCGACTAGCGGGAGCGATGAGCAGTACTTC.

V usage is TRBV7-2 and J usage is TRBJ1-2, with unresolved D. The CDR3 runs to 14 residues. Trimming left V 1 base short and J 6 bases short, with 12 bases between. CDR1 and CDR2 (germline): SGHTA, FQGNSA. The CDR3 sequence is CASSLGHSNNGYTF. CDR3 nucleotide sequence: TGTGCCAGCAGCTTAGGCCACAGTAATAATGGCTACACCTTC. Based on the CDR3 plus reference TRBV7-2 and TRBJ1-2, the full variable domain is GAGVSQSPSNKVTEKGKDVELRCDPISGHTALYWYRQSLGQGLEFLIYFQGNSAPDKSGLPSDRFSAERTGGSVSTLTIQRTQQEDSAVYLCASSLGHSNNGYTFGSGTRLTVV.

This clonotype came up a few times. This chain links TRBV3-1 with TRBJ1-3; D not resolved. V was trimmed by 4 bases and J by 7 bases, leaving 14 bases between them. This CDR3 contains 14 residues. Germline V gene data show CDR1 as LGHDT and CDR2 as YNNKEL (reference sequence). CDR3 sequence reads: CASSRGGSRNTIYF. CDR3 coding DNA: TGTGCCAGCAGCCGTGGAGGGAGTAGGAACACCATATATTTT.

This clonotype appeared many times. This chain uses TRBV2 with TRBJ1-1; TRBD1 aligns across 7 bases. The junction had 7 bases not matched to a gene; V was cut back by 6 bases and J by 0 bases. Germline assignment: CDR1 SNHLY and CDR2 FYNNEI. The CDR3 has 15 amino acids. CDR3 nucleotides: TGTGCCAGCAGAGACAGGGAGATTATGAACACTGAAGCTTTCTTT. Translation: CASRDREIMNTEAFF.

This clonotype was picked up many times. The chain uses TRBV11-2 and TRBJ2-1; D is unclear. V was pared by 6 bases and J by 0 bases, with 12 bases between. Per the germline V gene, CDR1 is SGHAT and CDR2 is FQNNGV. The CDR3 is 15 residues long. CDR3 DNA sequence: TGTGCCAGCAGTTCACATACCAGCTCCTACAATGAGCAGTTCTTC. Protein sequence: CASSSHTSSYNEQFF.

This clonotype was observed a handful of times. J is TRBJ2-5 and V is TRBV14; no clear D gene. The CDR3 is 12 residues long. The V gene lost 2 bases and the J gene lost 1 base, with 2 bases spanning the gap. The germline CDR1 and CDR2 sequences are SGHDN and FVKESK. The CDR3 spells CASSQPQETQYF. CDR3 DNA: TGTGCCAGCAGCCAACCCCAAGAGACCCAGTACTTC. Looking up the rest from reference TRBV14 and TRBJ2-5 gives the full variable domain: EAGVTQFPSHSVIEKGQTVTLRCDPISGHDNLYWYRRVMGKEIKFLLHFVKESKQDESGMPNNRFLAERTGGTYSTLKVQPAELEDSGVYFCASSQPQETQYFGPGTRLLVL.

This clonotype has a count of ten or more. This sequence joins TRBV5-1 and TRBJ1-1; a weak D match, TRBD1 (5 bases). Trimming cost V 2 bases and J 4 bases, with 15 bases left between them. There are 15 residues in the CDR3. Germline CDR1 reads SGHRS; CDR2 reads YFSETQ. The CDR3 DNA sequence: TGCGCCAGCAGCTTCGGACACGGAACGAGCACTGAAGCTTTCTTT. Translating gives CASSFGHGTSTEAFF.

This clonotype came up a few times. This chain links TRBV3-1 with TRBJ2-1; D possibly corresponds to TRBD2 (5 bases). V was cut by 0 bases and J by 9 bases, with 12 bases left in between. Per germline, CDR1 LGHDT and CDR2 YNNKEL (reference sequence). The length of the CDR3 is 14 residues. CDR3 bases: TGTGCCAGCAGCCAAGAAAATAGCGTTCGTGAGCAGTTCTTC. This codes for CASSQENSVREQFF.

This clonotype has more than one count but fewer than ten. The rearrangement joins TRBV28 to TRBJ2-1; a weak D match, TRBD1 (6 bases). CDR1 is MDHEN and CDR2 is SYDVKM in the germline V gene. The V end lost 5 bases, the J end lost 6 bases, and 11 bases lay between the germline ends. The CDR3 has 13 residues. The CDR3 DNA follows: TGTGCCAGCAGTCAACGACAGGCCAATGAGCAGTTCTTC. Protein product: CASSQRQANEQFF.

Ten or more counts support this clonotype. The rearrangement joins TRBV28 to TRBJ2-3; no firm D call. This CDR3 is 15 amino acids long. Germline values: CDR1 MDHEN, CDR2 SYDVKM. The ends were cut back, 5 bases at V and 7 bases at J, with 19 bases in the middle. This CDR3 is CASSPPGHLGYTQYF. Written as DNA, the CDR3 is TGTGCCAGCAGTCCCCCCGGGCACCTAGGATATACGCAGTATTTT.

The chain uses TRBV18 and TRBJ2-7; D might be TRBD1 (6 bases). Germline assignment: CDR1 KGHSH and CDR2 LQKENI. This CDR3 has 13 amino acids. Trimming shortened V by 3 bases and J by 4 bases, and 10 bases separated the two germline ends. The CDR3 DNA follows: TGTGCCAGCTCACCGGGACAAAGATACGAGCAGTACTTC. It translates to CASSPGQRYEQYF.

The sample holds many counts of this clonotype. The CDR3: CASSEGGADQPQHF. The CDR3, as DNA: TGTGCCAGCAGTGAGGGGGGGGCGGATCAGCCCCAGCATTTT. This chain connects TRBV12-3 or TRBV12-4 to TRBJ1-5, with D maybe TRBD1 (6 bases). The CDR3 contains 14 residues. V was clipped by 5 bases and J by 5 bases, with 13 bases between them.

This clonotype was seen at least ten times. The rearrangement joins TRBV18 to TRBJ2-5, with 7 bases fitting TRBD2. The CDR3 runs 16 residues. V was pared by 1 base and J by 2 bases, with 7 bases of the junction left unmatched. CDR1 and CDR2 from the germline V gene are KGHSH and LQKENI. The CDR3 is CASSPQSSGLQETQYF. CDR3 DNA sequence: TGTGCCAGCTCACCACAGTCTAGCGGACTGCAAGAGACCCAGTACTTC.

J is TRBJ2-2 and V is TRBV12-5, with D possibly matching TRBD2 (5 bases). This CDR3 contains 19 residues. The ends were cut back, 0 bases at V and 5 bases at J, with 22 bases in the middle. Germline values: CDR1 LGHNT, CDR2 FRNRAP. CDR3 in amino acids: CASGLVLGSEIRETGELFF. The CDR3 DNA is TGTGCTAGTGGTTTGGTACTGGGTAGCGAGATACGAGAGACCGGGGAGCTGTTTTTT.

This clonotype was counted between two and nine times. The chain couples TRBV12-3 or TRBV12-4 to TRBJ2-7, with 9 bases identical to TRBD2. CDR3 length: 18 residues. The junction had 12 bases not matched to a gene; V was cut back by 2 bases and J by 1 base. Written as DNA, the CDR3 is TGTGCCAGCAGTTTATCCGGGCGGGGGGGCCCAACTTCCTACGAGCAGTACTTC. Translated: CASSLSGRGGPTSYEQYF.

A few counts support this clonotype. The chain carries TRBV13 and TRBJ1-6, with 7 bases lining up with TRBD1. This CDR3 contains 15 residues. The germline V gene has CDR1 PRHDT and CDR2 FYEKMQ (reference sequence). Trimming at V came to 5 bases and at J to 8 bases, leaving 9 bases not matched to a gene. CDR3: CASSVEAGGDSPLHF. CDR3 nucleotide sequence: TGTGCCAGCAGCGTAGAAGCAGGGGGTGATTCACCCCTCCACTTT.

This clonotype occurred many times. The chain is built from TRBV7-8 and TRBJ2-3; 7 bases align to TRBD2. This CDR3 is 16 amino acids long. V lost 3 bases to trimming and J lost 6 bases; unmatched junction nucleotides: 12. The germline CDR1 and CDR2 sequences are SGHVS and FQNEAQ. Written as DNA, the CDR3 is TGTGCCAGCAGCTTCGACGTGGGGGGGATTAGGGATACGCAGTATTTT. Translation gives CASSFDVGGIRDTQYF.

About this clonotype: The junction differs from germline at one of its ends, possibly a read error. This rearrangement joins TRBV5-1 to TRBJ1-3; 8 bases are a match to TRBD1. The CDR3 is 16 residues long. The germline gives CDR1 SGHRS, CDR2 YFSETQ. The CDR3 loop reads CASSPGDRHSGSTIYF. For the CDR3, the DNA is TGCGCCAGCAGCCCGGGGGACAGGCACTCTGGAAGCACCATATATTTT.

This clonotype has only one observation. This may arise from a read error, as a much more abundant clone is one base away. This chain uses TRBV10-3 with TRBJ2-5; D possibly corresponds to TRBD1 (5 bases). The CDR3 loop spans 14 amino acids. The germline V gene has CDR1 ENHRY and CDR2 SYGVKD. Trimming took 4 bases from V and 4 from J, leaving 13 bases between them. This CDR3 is CAISGTEGAETQYF. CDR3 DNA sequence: TGTGCCATCAGTGGGACCGAAGGGGCAGAGACCCAGTACTTC.

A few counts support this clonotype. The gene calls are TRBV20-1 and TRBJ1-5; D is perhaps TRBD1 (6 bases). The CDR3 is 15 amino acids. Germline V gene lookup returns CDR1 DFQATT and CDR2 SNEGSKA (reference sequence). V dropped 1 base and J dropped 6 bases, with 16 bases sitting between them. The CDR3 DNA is TGCAGTGCTAGAGCCGTCGGGGGCAAATTTCAGCCCCAGCATTTT. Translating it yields CSARAVGGKFQPQHF.

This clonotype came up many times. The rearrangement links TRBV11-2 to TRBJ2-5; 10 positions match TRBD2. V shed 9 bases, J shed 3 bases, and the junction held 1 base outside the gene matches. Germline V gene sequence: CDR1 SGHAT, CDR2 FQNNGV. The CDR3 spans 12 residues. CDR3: CARLAGKETQYF. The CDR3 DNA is TGTGCCAGACTAGCGGGGAAAGAGACCCAGTACTTC. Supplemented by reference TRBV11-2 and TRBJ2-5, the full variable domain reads EAGVAQSPRYKIIEKRQSVAFWCNPISGHATLYWYQQILGQGPKLLIQFQNNGVVDDSQLPKDRFSAERLKGVDSTLKIQPAKLEDSAVYLCARLAGKETQYFGPGTRLLVL.

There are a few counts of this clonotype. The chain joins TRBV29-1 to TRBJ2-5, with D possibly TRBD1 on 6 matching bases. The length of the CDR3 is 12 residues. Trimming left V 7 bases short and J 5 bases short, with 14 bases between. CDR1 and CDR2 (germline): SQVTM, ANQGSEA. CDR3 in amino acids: CSEIQGGETQYF. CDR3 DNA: TGCAGCGAGATACAGGGCGGCGAGACCCAGTACTTC. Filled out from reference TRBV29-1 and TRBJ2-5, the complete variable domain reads SAVISQKPSRDICQRGTSLTIQCQVDSQVTMMFWYRQQPGQSLTLIATANQGSEATYESGFVIDKFPISRPNLTFSTLTVSNMSPEDSSIYLCSEIQGGETQYFGPGTRLLVL.

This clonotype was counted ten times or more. The CDR3 nucleotides read TGTGCCAGCAGTGCATCATCGACAGGGTACCAGCCCCAGCATTTT. Amino acid sequence: CASSASSTGYQPQHF. The J gene is TRBJ1-5, the V gene TRBV2; 7 bases match TRBD1. Losses at the gene ends were 4 bases for V and 7 bases for J; bases not matched to a gene: 10. Germline CDR1 SNHLY, CDR2 FYNNEI. The CDR3 extends over 15 amino acids.

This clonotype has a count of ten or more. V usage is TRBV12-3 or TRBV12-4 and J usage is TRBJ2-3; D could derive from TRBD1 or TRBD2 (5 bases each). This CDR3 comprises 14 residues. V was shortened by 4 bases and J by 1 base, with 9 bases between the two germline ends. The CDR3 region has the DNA TGTGCCAGCAGTTCCTGGGACGGCACAGATACGCAGTATTTT. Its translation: CASSSWDGTDTQYF.

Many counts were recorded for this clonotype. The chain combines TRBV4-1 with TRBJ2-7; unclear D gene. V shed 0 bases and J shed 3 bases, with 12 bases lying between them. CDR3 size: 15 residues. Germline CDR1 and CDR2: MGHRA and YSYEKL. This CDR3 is CASSQEKGGDYEQYF. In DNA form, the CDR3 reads TGCGCCAGCAGCCAAGAAAAGGGCGGTGACTACGAGCAGTACTTC.

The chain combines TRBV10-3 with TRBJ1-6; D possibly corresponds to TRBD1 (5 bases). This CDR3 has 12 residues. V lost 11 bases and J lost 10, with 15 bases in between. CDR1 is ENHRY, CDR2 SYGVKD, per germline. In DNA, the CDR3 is TGTGCCGTAAAGGGCAGGGAATCACCCCTCCACTTT. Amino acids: CAVKGRESPLHF.

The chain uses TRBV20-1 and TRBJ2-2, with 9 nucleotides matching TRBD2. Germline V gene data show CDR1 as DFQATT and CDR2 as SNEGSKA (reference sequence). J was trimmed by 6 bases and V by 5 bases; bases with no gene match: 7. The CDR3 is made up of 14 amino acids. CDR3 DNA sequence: TGCAGTGCTCCCCTAGCGGGGAAGGCCGGGGAGCTGTTTTTT. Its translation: CSAPLAGKAGELFF.

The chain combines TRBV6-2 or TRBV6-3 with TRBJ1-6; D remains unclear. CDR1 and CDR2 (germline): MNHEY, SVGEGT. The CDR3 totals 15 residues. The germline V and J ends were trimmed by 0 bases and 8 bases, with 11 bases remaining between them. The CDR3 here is CASSYSSPDHSPLHF. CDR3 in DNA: TGTGCCAGCAGTTACTCCTCCCCCGACCATTCACCCCTCCACTTT.